Sequencing of this T cell receptor beta chain was carried out in a study of blood T cell repertoires in COVID-19. Whole-study context: Samples taken during acute and convalescent COVID-19 were collected in the United States, Italy and Spain.

Germline CDR1 is SQVTM and CDR2 is ANQGSEA. V shed 4 bases and J shed 5 bases, with 14 bases lying between them. CDR3 length equals 13 residues. Data came from immunoSEQ multiplex PCR; TCRdb stores just in-frame clones and leaves some out. In the table there are a few hundred thousand clones, roughly 84% of which are singletons. Source material: PBMCs or T cells enriched from blood (not recorded which). The receptor was isolated from a woman in her twenties or thirties who had recovered from COVID-19. The chain uses TRBV29-1 and TRBJ2-5; TRBD2 is a possible D gene (6 bases). CDR3 in amino acids: CSVAGDFWETQYF. The CDR3, as DNA: TGCAGCGTTGCCGGGGACTTCTGGGAGACCCAGTACTTC.